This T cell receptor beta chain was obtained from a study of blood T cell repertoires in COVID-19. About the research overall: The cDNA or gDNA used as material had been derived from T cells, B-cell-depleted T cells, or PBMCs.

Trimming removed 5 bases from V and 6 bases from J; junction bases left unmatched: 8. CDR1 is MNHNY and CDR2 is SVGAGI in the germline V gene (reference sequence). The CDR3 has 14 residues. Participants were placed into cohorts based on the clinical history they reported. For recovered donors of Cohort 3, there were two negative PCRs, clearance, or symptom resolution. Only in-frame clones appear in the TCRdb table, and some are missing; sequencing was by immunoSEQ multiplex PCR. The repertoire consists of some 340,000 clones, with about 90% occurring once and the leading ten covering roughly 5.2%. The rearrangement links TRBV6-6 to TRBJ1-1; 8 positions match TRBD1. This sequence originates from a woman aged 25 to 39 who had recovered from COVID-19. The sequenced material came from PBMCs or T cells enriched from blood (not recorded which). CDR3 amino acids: CASSAQDREAEAFF. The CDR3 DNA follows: TGTGCCAGCAGTGCCCAGGACAGGGAAGCTGAAGCTTTCTTT.